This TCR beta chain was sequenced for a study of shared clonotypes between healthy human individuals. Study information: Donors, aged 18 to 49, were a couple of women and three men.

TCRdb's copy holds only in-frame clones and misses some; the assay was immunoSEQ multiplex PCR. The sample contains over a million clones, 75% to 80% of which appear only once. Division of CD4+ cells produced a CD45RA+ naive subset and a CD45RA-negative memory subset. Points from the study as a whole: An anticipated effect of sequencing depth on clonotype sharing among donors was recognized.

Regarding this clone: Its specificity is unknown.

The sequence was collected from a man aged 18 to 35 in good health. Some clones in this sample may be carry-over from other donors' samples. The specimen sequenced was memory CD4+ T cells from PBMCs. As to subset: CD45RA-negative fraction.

This CDR3 is CASSPQGVDTEAFF. The CDR3 DNA sequence: TGTGCCAGCTCGCCCCAGGGCGTCGACACTGAAGCTTTCTTT. The chain is built from TRBV18 and TRBJ1-1; D might be TRBD1 (5 bases). This CDR3 has 14 amino acids. V was trimmed by 6 bases and J by 3 bases, leaving 14 bases between them. The V gene's germline CDR1 is KGHSH and CDR2 LQKENI.